The 30 T cell receptor beta chains below come from one sample, sequenced in a study of CD8 T cells in ankylosing spondylitis. TCRdb re-called the 5' RACE reads through MiXCR, storing one row per CDR3 protein. The sample lists roughly 69,000 distinct CDR3 sequences, about 5.4% occurring once. Sequences were obtained from blood, either unsorted or a sorted T cell fraction (not recorded which). The origin of the receptors is a male donor with ankylosing spondylitis or in good health (not recorded which).

This clonotype came up many times. This CDR3 is CASSLGIGSNQPQHF. CDR3 DNA sequence: TGTGCCAGCAGTTTAGGAATAGGGAGCAATCAGCCCCAGCATTTT. V gene TRBV12-3 or TRBV12-4 combines with J gene TRBJ1-5, with D unclear. The CDR3 contains 15 residues. V lost 1 base and J 1 base, leaving 8 bases between the germline ends.

This clonotype was recorded at least ten times. The chain links TRBV7-8 to TRBJ1-6; D is undetermined. This CDR3 is 17 amino acids long. In germline, CDR1 is SGHVS, CDR2 FQNEAQ. Trimming took off 0 bases at V and 6 bases at J, with 15 bases between the two ends. CDR3 bases: TGTGCCAGCAGCTTAGCGCAGGCCACCTTTGGTAATTCACCCCTCCACTTT. Protein: CASSLAQATFGNSPLHF.

The chain uses TRBV7-8 and TRBJ1-2; the D is unclear. In germline, CDR1 is SGHVS, CDR2 FQNEAQ. This CDR3 comprises 11 residues. The ends were cut back, 1 base at V and 8 bases at J, with 5 bases in the middle. Written as DNA, the CDR3 is TGTGCCAGCAGCTTAGGGAAAGGCTACACCTTC. Protein: CASSLGKGYTF.

This clonotype showed up many times. The gene calls are TRBV18 and TRBJ1-2; 7 bases align to TRBD1. Trimming at V came to 0 bases and at J to 4 bases, leaving 11 bases not matched to a gene. CDR1 and CDR2 from the germline V gene are KGHSH and LQKENI. This CDR3 contains 17 residues. The CDR3 coding sequence is TGTGCCAGCTCACCACCTCCCGGGACAGAAAAAACCTATGGCTACACCTTC. Translated, it gives CASSPPPGTEKTYGYTF. Variable domain in full (rest from reference TRBV18 and TRBJ1-2): NAGVMQNPRHLVRRRGQEARLRCSPMKGHSHVYWYRQLPEEGLKFMVYLQKENIIDESGMPKERFSAEFPKEGPSILRIQQVVRGDSAAYFCASSPPPGTEKTYGYTFGSGTRLTVV.

This clonotype was counted many times. V is TRBV20-1 and J is TRBJ1-5, with D possibly TRBD1 on 5 matching bases. CDR1 and CDR2 (germline): DFQATT, SNEGSKA (reference sequence). With 2 bases removed from V and 9 bases from J, the gap between germline ends came to 20 bases. The CDR3 totals 15 residues. The CDR3 nucleotides are TGCAGTGCTAGACCACGACAGTGGGCCCAAGGGCCCCAGCATTTT. As protein: CSARPRQWAQGPQHF.

This clonotype was counted ten times or more. The genes are TRBV3-1 and TRBJ2-2, with 12 bases that match TRBD2. The CDR3 loop spans 18 amino acids. Germline loops: CDR1 LGHDT, CDR2 YNNKEL (reference sequence). V lost 3 bases, J lost 2 bases, and 7 bases stayed unmatched. The CDR3 loop reads CASSQILAGGANTGELFF. Written as DNA, the CDR3 is TGTGCCAGCAGCCAGATACTAGCGGGGGGCGCTAACACCGGGGAGCTGTTTTTT.

This clonotype was detected many times. The rearrangement uses TRBV3-1 and TRBJ1-5; 11 bases fit TRBD1. From germline, CDR1 is LGHDT and CDR2 YNNKEL (reference sequence). V shed 8 bases, J shed 6 bases, and the junction held 9 bases outside the gene matches. The CDR3 covers 15 residues. In nucleotides, the CDR3 is TGTGCCAGCCAATTTGGGACAGGGGGAATTCAGCCCCAGCATTTT. Its protein is CASQFGTGGIQPQHF.

This clonotype occurred many times. The chain has TRBV12-3 or TRBV12-4 and TRBJ2-1, with 8 bases aligning to TRBD1. Germline trimming cut 3 bases from V and 6 bases from J; bases unmatched to any gene: 7. The CDR3 runs 15 residues. CDR3 DNA sequence: TGTGCCAGCAGTTTGGAGGGGACAGGTGGCAATGAGCAGTTCTTC. It encodes CASSLEGTGGNEQFF.

This clonotype was seen just once. V is TRBV5-1 and J is TRBJ2-1; TRBD2 aligns across 10 bases. The V gene's germline CDR1 is SGHRS and CDR2 YFSETQ. This CDR3 is 18 amino acids long. V lost 2 bases and J lost 3; bases outside the gene matches: 11. CDR3 bases: TGCGCCAGCAGCTTTGGGGGATCTAGCGGGGGATTCTACAATGAGCAGTTCTTC. Its protein is CASSFGGSSGGFYNEQFF. The whole variable domain, filled in from reference TRBV5-1 and TRBJ2-1, reads KAGVTQTPRYLIKTRGQQVTLSCSPISGHRSVSWYQQTPGQGLQFLFEYFSETQRNKGNFPGRFSGRQFSNSRSEMNVSTLELGDSALYLCASSFGGSSGGFYNEQFFGPGTRLTVL.

This clonotype was seen many times. V usage is TRBV5-5 and J usage is TRBJ2-1, with 8 positions matching TRBD2. Germline V gives CDR1 SGHKS, CDR2 YYEKEE (reference sequence). The V gene end was trimmed by 4 bases and the J gene end by 1 base; junction bases not matched to a gene: 4. This CDR3 contains 15 residues. CDR3 sequence: CASSGGGPSYNEQFF. As DNA, the CDR3 is TGTGCCAGCAGCGGCGGGGGGCCTTCCTACAATGAGCAGTTCTTC.

Ten or more counts support this clonotype. The V gene is TRBV29-1, the J gene TRBJ2-1; maybe TRBD1 (6 bases). V was shortened by 6 bases and J by 1 base, with 13 bases between the two germline ends. Germline V gene lookup returns CDR1 SQVTM and CDR2 ANQGSEA. The CDR3 spans 14 residues. The CDR3 loop reads CSVQTGSSYNEQFF. Written as DNA, the CDR3 is TGCAGCGTGCAAACAGGGAGTTCCTACAATGAGCAGTTCTTC.

This clonotype has ten or more counts. J is TRBJ2-1 and V is TRBV24-1; TRBD2 might be the D (5 bases). The CDR3 extends over 15 amino acids. V was pared by 3 bases and J by 3 bases, with 11 bases between. The germline V gene encodes CDR1 KGHDR and CDR2 SFDVKD. CDR3 residues: CATSDRWTHYNEQFF. The DNA for the CDR3 is TGTGCCACCAGTGATAGATGGACTCACTACAATGAGCAGTTCTTC.

Of note for this clonotype: This may stem from a read error, because a much larger clone lies one nucleotide away. The V and J genes are TRBV5-1 and TRBJ2-1; D may be TRBD1 (6 bases). Per the germline V gene, CDR1 is SGHRS and CDR2 is YFSETQ. CDR3 size: 15 residues. V was cut by 5 bases and J by 3 bases, with 15 bases left in between. The CDR3 nucleotides read TGCGCCAGCAGGTCGTTCCCAGGGGACTACAATGAGCAGTTCTTC. Its protein product is CASRSFPGDYNEQFF.

As to this clonotype: A much bigger clone sits one base away, suggesting this may be a read error. The chain is built from TRBV27 and TRBJ2-7; D not resolved. This CDR3 is built from 13 residues. CDR1 is MNHEY and CDR2 is SMNVEV in the germline V gene (reference sequence). This CDR3 reads CASSLGENYGQYF. The CDR3 coding sequence is TGTGCCAGCAGTTTAGGGGAAAACTACGGGCAGTACTTC.

Many counts were recorded for this clonotype. The V and J genes are TRBV25-1 and TRBJ1-5; D not resolved. Trimming took off 3 bases at V and 4 bases at J, with 4 bases between the two ends. From germline, CDR1 is MGHDK and CDR2 SYGVNS. CDR3 size: 12 residues. The CDR3 DNA reads TGTGCCAGCAGTGAGGGGAATCAGCCCCAGCATTTT. This encodes CASSEGNQPQHF.

This clonotype was counted many times. The gene calls are TRBV20-1 and TRBJ2-7; D possibly corresponds to TRBD1 (6 bases). Looked up from germline, CDR1 is DFQATT and CDR2 is SNEGSKA (reference sequence). V dropped 8 bases and J dropped 2 bases, with 19 bases sitting between them. The CDR3 is 14 amino acids. Here the CDR3 reads CSKILQGAAYEQYF. The CDR3 DNA is TGCAGTAAAATATTACAGGGAGCTGCCTACGAGCAGTACTTC.

Ten or more counts support this clonotype. The chain links TRBV20-1 to TRBJ2-1; either TRBD1 or TRBD2 may fit D (5 bases each). Between the trimmed V and J ends, which lost 5 bases and 3 bases, there was a span of 14 bases. Germline CDR1 and CDR2: DFQATT and SNEGSKA (reference sequence). The CDR3 is 14 residues long. DNA of the CDR3: TGCAGTGCTCCGCTAGTGGGGGACTACAATGAGCAGTTCTTC. It yields the protein CSAPLVGDYNEQFF.

This clonotype occurred many times. The chain carries TRBV5-1 and TRBJ2-5, with 9 bases lining up with TRBD1. Germline CDR1 is SGHRS and CDR2 is YFSETQ. The V and J ends lost 7 bases and 2 bases, in that order; junction bases with no gene match: 6. The length of the CDR3 is 14 residues. This chain's CDR3 is CASSRTGEQETQYF. For the CDR3, the DNA is TGCGCCAGCTCAAGGACAGGGGAACAAGAGACCCAGTACTTC.

The table lists this clonotype with many counts. V is TRBV25-1 and J is TRBJ2-7; TRBD2 is a possible D gene (5 bases). The CDR3 totals 12 residues. In germline, CDR1 is MGHDK, CDR2 SYGVNS. Deletions cut 10 bases from V and 3 bases from J, with 13 bases between. The CDR3 here is CANAGQFYEQYF. The CDR3 DNA is TGTGCCAACGCGGGTCAGTTCTACGAGCAGTACTTC.

The table lists this clonotype with many counts. This sequence joins TRBV20-1 and TRBJ2-5; weak D call: TRBD2 (6 bases). V lost 7 bases and J 2 bases, leaving 11 bases between the germline ends. The germline V gene encodes CDR1 DFQATT and CDR2 SNEGSKA (reference sequence). The CDR3 has 12 residues. CDR3 coding DNA: TGCAGTGTATTGCGGGGACAAGAGACCCAGTACTTC. Residues: CSVLRGQETQYF.

The sample holds many counts of this clonotype. The V gene is TRBV5-6, the J gene TRBJ1-5, with D hard to call. This CDR3 region has 14 residues. The V end was cut by 5 bases, the J end by 2 bases, with 11 bases between. Germline CDR1 and CDR2: SGHDT and YYEEEE. The CDR3 DNA is TGTGCCAGCAGGCCAAGGTCTGGCAATCAGCCCCAGCATTTT. This sequence encodes CASRPRSGNQPQHF. The variable domain in full, with the rest retrieved from reference TRBV5-6 and TRBJ1-5, is DAGVTQSPTHLIKTRGQQVTLRCSPKSGHDTVSWYQQALGQGPQFIFQYYEEEERQRGNFPDRFSGHQFPNYSSELNVNALLLGDSALYLCASRPRSGNQPQHFGDGTRLSIL.

The chain employs TRBV7-8 and TRBJ2-2; D is unresolved. Looked up from germline, CDR1 is SGHVS and CDR2 is FQNEAQ. The CDR3 loop spans 13 amino acids. V was pared by 5 bases and J by 6 bases, with 10 bases between. This CDR3 is CASSEHKAGELFF. In DNA form, the CDR3 reads TGTGCCAGCAGCGAACACAAGGCCGGGGAGCTGTTTTTT.

This clonotype was observed at least ten times. The chain carries TRBV18 and TRBJ2-1; 10 positions match TRBD2. The junction had 10 bases not matched to a gene; V was cut back by 6 bases and J by 8 bases. CDR3 length equals 15 residues. CDR1 is KGHSH, CDR2 LQKENI, per germline. Here the CDR3 reads CASSDTSGVVDEQFF. The CDR3 coding sequence is TGTGCCAGCTCGGATACTAGCGGGGTCGTGGATGAGCAGTTCTTC.

This clonotype has at least ten counts. The CDR3: CASSLPSTGVGYEQFF. Here the CDR3 DNA reads TGCGCCAGCAGCTTGCCTTCAACAGGGGTTGGTTATGAGCAGTTCTTC. The chain uses TRBV5-1 and TRBJ2-1; 7 nucleotides agree with TRBD1. The V segment lost 1 base and the J segment 8 bases; nucleotides outside the gene matches: 12. The CDR3 contains 16 residues. From germline, CDR1 is SGHRS and CDR2 YFSETQ. Combining the CDR3 with reference TRBV5-1 and TRBJ2-1 gives the whole variable domain KAGVTQTPRYLIKTRGQQVTLSCSPISGHRSVSWYQQTPGQGLQFLFEYFSETQRNKGNFPGRFSGRQFSNSRSEMNVSTLELGDSALYLCASSLPSTGVGYEQFFGPGTRLTVL.

In this sample, this clonotype turned up many times. J is TRBJ2-3 and V is TRBV30; 8 bases align to TRBD2. Germline CDR1 reads GTSNPN; CDR2 reads SVGIG (reference sequence). The length of the CDR3 is 16 residues. V lost 1 base, J lost 3 bases, and 9 bases stayed unmatched. CDR3 nucleotides: TGTGCCTGGAGTGCCCTCGGGGGGGTTGGGACAGATACGCAGTATTTT. Protein product: CAWSALGGVGTDTQYF.

This clonotype was picked up many times. The chain carries TRBV12-3 or TRBV12-4 and TRBJ1-1, with D uncertain. V shed 1 base and J shed 3 bases, with 9 bases lying between them. This CDR3 contains 14 residues. The CDR3 nucleotides are TGTGCCAGCAGTTTAGTGGGTGGAGACACTGAAGCTTTCTTT. Translating gives CASSLVGGDTEAFF.

There are many counts of this clonotype. The chain employs TRBV29-1 and TRBJ2-3; D is undetermined. V lost 2 bases to trimming and J lost 3 bases, with 6 bases between them. The CDR3 has 12 residues. Germline V gives CDR1 SQVTM, CDR2 ANQGSEA. The CDR3 is CSVELGTDTQYF. CDR3 nucleotides: TGCAGCGTTGAATTGGGGACAGATACGCAGTATTTT.

The sample holds a few counts of this clonotype. The rearrangement joins TRBV7-9 to TRBJ2-7, with TRBD1 matching 9 bases. The junction had 9 bases not matched to a gene; V was cut back by 5 bases and J by 1 base. The germline V gene encodes CDR1 SEHNR and CDR2 FQNEAQ (reference sequence). This CDR3 is built from 16 residues. CDR3 DNA: TGTGCCAGCAGCCCTCAAGGACAGGGGAATTCCTACGAGCAGTACTTC. This encodes CASSPQGQGNSYEQYF.

This clonotype was recorded many times. The V call is TRBV6-1, the J call TRBJ2-7; TRBD2 aligns across 7 bases. Germline lookup yields CDR1 MNHNS and CDR2 SASEGT. CDR3 size: 17 residues. V shed 6 bases and J 3 bases; nucleotides not matched to a gene: 17. CDR3: CASRSASGDGNFYEQYF. CDR3 in DNA: TGTGCCAGCAGATCGGCTAGCGGTGACGGAAACTTCTACGAGCAGTACTTC.

This clonotype was seen ten or more times. V gene TRBV29-1 combines with J gene TRBJ1-1; 7 nucleotides match TRBD1. The germline CDR1 and CDR2 sequences are SQVTM and ANQGSEA. J lost 10 bases, V lost 6 bases, and 17 bases had no gene match. The CDR3 spans 14 residues. CDR3 DNA sequence: TGCAGCGTCCTAGGCCGGGACAGCCAGGGAACAGCTTTCTTT. It encodes CSVLGRDSQGTAFF. The full variable domain, with the rest looked up from reference TRBV29-1 and TRBJ1-1, is SAVISQKPSRDICQRGTSLTIQCQVDSQVTMMFWYRQQPGQSLTLIATANQGSEATYESGFVIDKFPISRPNLTFSTLTVSNMSPEDSSIYLCSVLGRDSQGTAFFGQGTRLTVV.